The source of this T cell receptor beta chain is a study of tissue T cells after allogeneic stem cell transplantation. CDR1 is KGHPV and CDR2 is FQNQEV in the germline V gene (reference sequence). The V and J ends lost 6 bases and 0 bases respectively, with 10 bases between them. The CDR3 sequence is 14 residues long. The time point denotes: mouse harvest day 7 after allogeneic transplant. Tail vein injection delivered 10^7 T-cell-depleted bone marrow cells and 10^6 splenic CD5+ T cells. This mouse GVHD model was MHC-mismatched B6 to BALB/c, profiled day 7 or 14. Repertoires were generated with immunoSEQ multiplex PCR, while TCRdb's copy carries only in-frame clones and drops some. The sample carries approximately 7,300 clones, 45% to 65% recorded once. This clone was counted only a few times. The genes are named according to mouse. The observed sequence ends 1 residue before the CDR3 terminus, with the missing tail filled in from the germline J gene.

This chain uses TRBV26 with TRBJ2-3, with unresolved D. Source material: lymph node tissue. This receptor was identified in a female BALB/c mouse given C57BL/6 T cells with graft-versus-host disease after an allogeneic hematopoietic cell transplant. The CDR3 loop is CASSLTSSAETLYF. The sequenced CDR3 bases are TGTGCCAGCAGCCTGACATCTAGTGCAGAAACGCTGTAT.